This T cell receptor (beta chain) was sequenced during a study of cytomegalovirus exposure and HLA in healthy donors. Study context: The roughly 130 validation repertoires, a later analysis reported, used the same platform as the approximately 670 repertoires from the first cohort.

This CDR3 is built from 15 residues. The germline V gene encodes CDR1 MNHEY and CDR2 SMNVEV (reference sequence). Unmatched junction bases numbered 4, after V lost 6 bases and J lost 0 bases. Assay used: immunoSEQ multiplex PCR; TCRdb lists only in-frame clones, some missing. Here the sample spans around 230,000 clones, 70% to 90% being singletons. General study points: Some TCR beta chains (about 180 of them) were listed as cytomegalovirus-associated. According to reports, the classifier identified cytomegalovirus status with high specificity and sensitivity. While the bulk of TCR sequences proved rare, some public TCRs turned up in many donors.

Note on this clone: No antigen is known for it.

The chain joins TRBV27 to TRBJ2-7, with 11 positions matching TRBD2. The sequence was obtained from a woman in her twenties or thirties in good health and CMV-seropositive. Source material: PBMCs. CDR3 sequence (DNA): TGTGCCAGCAGAGCCGGGACTAGCGGCTCCTACGAGCAGTACTTC. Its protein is CASRAGTSGSYEQYF.